Below, 20 T cell receptor beta chains from the same sample are listed, as sequenced in a study of beta chain features in type 1 diabetes. The study's findings and limits: Type 1 diabetes patients had moderately but significantly shorter TCRB CDR3s in all four CD4+ subsets.

cDNA synthesis used the whole RNA isolate, giving expressed TCRB sequences. TCRdb keeps only in-frame clones here, not all; method: immunoSEQ multiplex PCR. Here the sample spans more than 300,000 clones, about 12% being singletons. No antigen has been identified for these receptors. Sequences were obtained from naive CD4+ T cells from blood. These receptors originate from a woman younger than 35 with type 1 diabetes.

V and J are TRBV19 and TRBJ1-1, with 8 bases lining up with TRBD1. J was trimmed by 3 bases and V by 7 bases; bases with no gene match: 4. Germline CDR1 and CDR2: LNHDA and SQIVND (reference sequence). The CDR3 sequence is 13 residues long. The CDR3 spells CASNRDRYTEAFF. DNA of the CDR3: TGTGCCAGTAACCGGGACAGGTACACTGAAGCTTTCTTT.

The V call is TRBV6-5, the J call TRBJ1-6, with 9 bases aligning to TRBD1. J was trimmed by 5 bases and V by 2 bases; bases with no gene match: 1. The CDR3 runs to 15 residues. Germline lookup yields CDR1 MNHEY and CDR2 SVGAGI. The CDR3 protein is CASSYGDRDNSPLHF. In DNA form, the CDR3 reads TGTGCCAGCAGTTACGGGGACAGGGATAATTCACCCCTCCACTTT.

This chain connects TRBV28 to TRBJ2-7, with D perhaps TRBD2 (7 bases). The V end was cut by 11 bases, the J end by 7 bases, with 15 bases between. The CDR3 has 11 residues. The germline CDR1 and CDR2 sequences are MDHEN and SYDVKM. CDR3 in amino acids: CAAGGLREQYF. CDR3 DNA sequence: TGTGCCGCCGGGGGGCTGAGGGAGCAGTACTTC.

The chain recombines TRBV28 with TRBJ1-5, with TRBD1 matching 9 bases. Per the germline V gene, CDR1 is MDHEN and CDR2 is SYDVKM. Trimming at V came to 7 bases and at J to 3 bases, leaving 7 bases not matched to a gene. This CDR3 has 15 residues. CDR3 amino acids: CASTTGQGNNQPQHF. The CDR3 coding sequence is TGTGCCAGCACCACCGGACAGGGGAACAATCAGCCCCAGCATTTT.

The chain links TRBV30 to TRBJ1-4; D is ambiguous. The CDR3 contains 11 residues. The ends were cut back, 2 bases at V and 7 bases at J, with 5 bases in the middle. The germline V gene has CDR1 GTSNPN and CDR2 SVGIG (reference sequence). CDR3: CAWSQAEKLFF. Written as DNA, the CDR3 is TGTGCCTGGAGTCAGGCTGAAAAACTGTTTTTT. The full variable domain, with the rest looked up from reference TRBV30 and TRBJ1-4, is SQTIHQWPATLVQPVGSPLSLECTVEGTSNPNLYWYRQAAGRGLQLLFYSVGIGQISSEVPQNLSASRPQDRQFILSSKKLLLSDSGFYLCAWSQAEKLFFGSGTQLSVL.

This clone was detected only a few times. The chain has TRBV5-8 and TRBJ1-2; D possibly corresponds to TRBD1 (5 bases). Germline CDR1 SGHTS, CDR2 YDEGEE. The length of the CDR3 is 14 residues. Trimming pared 0 bases from V and 4 bases from J, leaving 10 bases between. The CDR3 DNA is TGTGCCAGCAGCTTGGCGCAGGGTCCCTATGGCTACACCTTC. Its translation: CASSLAQGPYGYTF.

V usage is TRBV29-1 and J usage is TRBJ1-1; D not certain. The CDR3 loop spans 14 amino acids. The V gene's germline CDR1 is SQVTM and CDR2 ANQGSEA. V was trimmed by 4 bases and J by 0 bases, leaving 12 bases between them. CDR3 DNA: TGCAGCGTTGCCCCCAGGCTGATGAACACTGAAGCTTTCTTT. Its protein is CSVAPRLMNTEAFF.

The chain links TRBV25-1 to TRBJ2-2; the D gene is possibly TRBD1 (6 bases). Trimming left V 10 bases short and J 4 bases short, with 19 bases between. Germline V gives CDR1 MGHDK, CDR2 SYGVNS. The CDR3 totals 15 residues. CDR3 nucleotide sequence: TGTGCCACGAACCCCACAGGGCGCGGCACCGGGGAGCTGTTTTTT. This codes for CATNPTGRGTGELFF.

The table lists this clone with a few counts. The V and J genes are TRBV29-1 and TRBJ2-2, with no clear D. Germline lookup yields CDR1 SQVTM and CDR2 ANQGSEA. Trimming left V 4 bases short and J 1 base short, with 10 bases between. This CDR3 region has 14 residues. The CDR3 DNA reads TGCAGCGTTGTGGGCCAGGTGAACACCGGGGAGCTGTTTTTT. Translating it yields CSVVGQVNTGELFF.

V is TRBV7-2 and J is TRBJ2-2; D remains unclear. V was clipped by 5 bases and J by 7 bases, with 11 bases between them. Germline V gives CDR1 SGHTA, CDR2 FQGNSA. The CDR3 runs 13 residues. This CDR3 reads CASSPAAFGELFF. The CDR3 bases are TGTGCCAGCAGCCCGGCGGCCTTCGGGGAGCTGTTTTTT.

The rearrangement joins TRBV28 to TRBJ2-7; 9 bases fit TRBD2. CDR1 and CDR2 (germline): MDHEN, SYDVKM. CDR3 length equals 14 residues. Unmatched junction bases numbered 3, after V lost 3 bases and J lost 3 bases. The CDR3 reads CASSLLAGIYEQYF. CDR3 sequence (DNA): TGTGCCAGCAGTTTGCTAGCGGGAATCTACGAGCAGTACTTC.

This clone appeared a few times. This chain links TRBV7-2 with TRBJ1-4; unclear D gene. Germline CDR1 SGHTA, CDR2 FQGNSA. CDR3 length equals 13 residues. Trimming removed 5 bases from V and 8 bases from J, with 12 bases in between. DNA for the CDR3: TGTGCCAGCAGCGCGCGGGGTCGCGAAAAACTGTTTTTT. Protein sequence: CASSARGREKLFF.

The rearrangement links TRBV19 to TRBJ2-1, with D tentatively TRBD1 (5 bases). This CDR3 spans 15 amino acids. Germline assignment: CDR1 LNHDA and CDR2 SQIVND (reference sequence). V lost 4 bases, J lost 4 bases, and 14 bases lay in between. The CDR3 loop reads CASSSEVGAYNEQFF. The CDR3 DNA reads TGTGCCAGTAGTAGCGAAGTAGGGGCATACAATGAGCAGTTCTTC.

This clone turned up a few times. The gene calls are TRBV12-5 and TRBJ2-1, with 12 bases lining up with TRBD2. Germline V gene sequence: CDR1 LGHNT, CDR2 FRNRAP. V lost 7 bases and J lost 6; bases outside the gene matches: 22. The length of the CDR3 is 20 residues. The CDR3 protein is CASAPSGLAGTRLPVNEQFF. CDR3 DNA sequence: TGTGCTAGTGCCCCATCAGGACTAGCGGGAACTCGTCTTCCCGTCAATGAGCAGTTCTTC. The full variable domain, in which reference TRBV12-5 and TRBJ2-1 provide the parts outside the CDR3, is DARVTQTPRHKVTEMGQEVTMRCQPILGHNTVFWYRQTMMQGLELLAYFRNRAPLDDSGMPKDRFSAEMPDATLATLKIQPSEPRDSAVYFCASAPSGLAGTRLPVNEQFFGPGTRLTVL.

This clone was recorded a few times. This chain connects TRBV5-1 to TRBJ2-7; 7 bases fit TRBD1. The V and J ends lost 1 base and 4 bases, in that order; junction bases with no gene match: 8. Germline V gene lookup returns CDR1 SGHRS and CDR2 YFSETQ. CDR3 size: 15 residues. The CDR3 protein is CASSLSVTGSYEQYF. CDR3 bases: TGCGCCAGCAGCTTGTCCGTGACAGGGTCGTACGAGCAGTACTTC.

The chain uses TRBV6-5 and TRBJ1-4; no definite D call. CDR1 MNHEY and CDR2 SVGAGI come from the germline V gene. The V and J ends lost 6 bases and 8 bases respectively, with 4 bases between them. This CDR3 is 10 amino acids long. CDR3 bases: TGTGCCAGCAGGAGAGAAAAACTGTTTTTT. It is translated as CASRREKLFF.

The chain carries TRBV12-5 and TRBJ1-1, with 7 nucleotides matching TRBD1. V lost 1 base, J lost 7 bases, and 9 bases stayed unmatched. Germline CDR1 is LGHNT and CDR2 is FRNRAP. The CDR3 runs 15 residues. CDR3 loop: CASGLGQGPTGEAFF. The DNA of the CDR3 is TGTGCTAGTGGTTTGGGACAGGGCCCGACGGGTGAAGCTTTCTTT.

This clone has a handful of counts. The gene calls are TRBV19 and TRBJ2-1, with a possible D match to TRBD1 (6 bases). Germline lookup yields CDR1 LNHDA and CDR2 SQIVND (reference sequence). V was shortened by 6 bases and J by 2 bases, with 17 bases between the two germline ends. The CDR3 totals 16 residues. The CDR3 bases are TGTGCCAGTAGCGATACCCCAGGGGCGGCCTACAATGAGCAGTTCTTC. This gives the protein CASSDTPGAAYNEQFF.

This clone was counted only a few times. V and J are TRBV5-1 and TRBJ1-6, with 7 bases that match TRBD1. This CDR3 region has 15 residues. After removal of 0 bases from V and 11 bases from J, the junction contained 8 bases not matched to a gene. In germline, CDR1 is SGHRS, CDR2 YFSETQ. The CDR3 spells CASSLEGQSDAPLHF. The DNA of the CDR3 is TGCGCCAGCAGCTTGGAGGGACAGTCCGACGCACCCCTCCACTTT.

V is TRBV19 and J is TRBJ2-7; D might be TRBD1 (6 bases). The CDR3 consists of 14 residues. Trimming shortened V by 6 bases and J by 4 bases, and 16 bases separated the two germline ends. Looked up from germline, CDR1 is LNHDA and CDR2 is SQIVND (reference sequence). The CDR3 spells CASSLQGLGYEQYF. The CDR3 DNA follows: TGTGCCAGTAGCCTACAGGGATTGGGGTACGAGCAGTACTTC. Complete variable domain (other parts from reference TRBV19 and TRBJ2-7): DGGITQSPKYLFRKEGQNVTLSCEQNLNHDAMYWYRQDPGQGLRLIYYSQIVNDFQKGDIAEGYSVSREKKESFPLTVTSAQKNPTAFYLCASSLQGLGYEQYFGPGTRLTVT.